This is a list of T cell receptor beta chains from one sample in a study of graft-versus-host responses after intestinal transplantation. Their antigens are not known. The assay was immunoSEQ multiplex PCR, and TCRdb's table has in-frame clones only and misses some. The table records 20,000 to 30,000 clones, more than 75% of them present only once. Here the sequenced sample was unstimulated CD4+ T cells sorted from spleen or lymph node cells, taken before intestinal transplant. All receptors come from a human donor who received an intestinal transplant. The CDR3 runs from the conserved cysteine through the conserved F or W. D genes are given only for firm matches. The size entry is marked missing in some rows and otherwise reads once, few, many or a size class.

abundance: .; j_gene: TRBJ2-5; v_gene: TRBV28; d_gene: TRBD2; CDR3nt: TGTGCCAGCAGTTTCCCGGGCCAGGGAGGGGAGACCCAGTACTTC; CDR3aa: CASSFPGQGGETQYF
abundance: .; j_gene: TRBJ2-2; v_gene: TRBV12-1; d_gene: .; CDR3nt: TGTGCCAGCAGCTTTGGGACTAGCGGGAGGGCCCACCCGAACACCGGGGAGCTGTTTTTT; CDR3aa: CASSFGTSGRAHPNTGELFF
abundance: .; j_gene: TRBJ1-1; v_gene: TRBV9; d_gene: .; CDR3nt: TGTGCCAGCAGCGGGCTAACAGGCGGCACTGAAGCTTTCTTT; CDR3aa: CASSGLTGGTEAFF
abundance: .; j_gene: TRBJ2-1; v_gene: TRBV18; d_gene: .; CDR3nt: TGTGCCAGCTCGTACCGGGACGTCTCCTACAATGAGCAGTTCTTC; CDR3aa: CASSYRDVSYNEQFF
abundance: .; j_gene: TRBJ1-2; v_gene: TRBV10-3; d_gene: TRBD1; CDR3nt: TGTGCCATCAGTGCGGGACAGAACTATGGCTACACCTTC; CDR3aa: CAISAGQNYGYTF
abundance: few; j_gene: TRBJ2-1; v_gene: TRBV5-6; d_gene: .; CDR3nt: TGTGCCAGCAGCCGAACTCAGGGAGTGCAGTTCTTC; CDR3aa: CASSRTQGVQFF
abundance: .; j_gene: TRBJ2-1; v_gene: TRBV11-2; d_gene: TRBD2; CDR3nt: TGTGCCAGCAGCCTTATTAGTAGCCGGACTAGCGGGGGTTACAATGAGCAGTTCTTC; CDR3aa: CASSLISSRTSGGYNEQFF
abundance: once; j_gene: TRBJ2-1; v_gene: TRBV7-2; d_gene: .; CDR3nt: TGTGCCAGCAGCTTAGAATGGACAACCAATGAGCAGTTCTTC; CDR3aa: CASSLEWTTNEQFF
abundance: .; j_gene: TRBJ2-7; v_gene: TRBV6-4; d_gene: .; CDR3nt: TGTGCCAGCAGTGACCTCCTGGCGGGACAGATATACGAGCAGTACTTC; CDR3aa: CASSDLLAGQIYEQYF
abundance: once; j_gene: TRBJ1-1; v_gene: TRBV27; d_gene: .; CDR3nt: TGTGCCAGCAGGATACAGTGCCCTCTAGCTTTCTTT; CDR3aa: CASRIQCPLAFF
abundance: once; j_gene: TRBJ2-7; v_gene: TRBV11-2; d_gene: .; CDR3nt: TGTGCCAGCAGTCAGGGGACCTACGAGCAGTACTTC; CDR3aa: CASSQGTYEQYF
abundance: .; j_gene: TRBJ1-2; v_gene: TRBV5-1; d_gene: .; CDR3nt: TGCGCCAGCAGCTTGGCCGGGGGAGACTATGGCTACACCTTC; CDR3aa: CASSLAGGDYGYTF
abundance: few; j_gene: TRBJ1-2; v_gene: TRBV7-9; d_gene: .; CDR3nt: TGTGCCAGCAGCCGCTCGACAGCCGATGGCTACACCTTC; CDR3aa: CASSRSTADGYTF
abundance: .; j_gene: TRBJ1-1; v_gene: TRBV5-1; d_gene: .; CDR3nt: TGCGCCAGCAGCTTGGGCCCAGGAGGTCGGACTGAAGCTTTCTTT; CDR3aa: CASSLGPGGRTEAFF
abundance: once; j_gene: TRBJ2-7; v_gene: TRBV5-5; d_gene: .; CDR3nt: TGTGCCAGCAGTCCCCAGGGTAGACCCTACGAGCAGTACTTC; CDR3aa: CASSPQGRPYEQYF
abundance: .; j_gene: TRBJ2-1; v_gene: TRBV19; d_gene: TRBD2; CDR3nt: TGTGCCAGTAGTGTCCCTACTAGCGGGATCTCCTACAATGAGCAGTTCTTC; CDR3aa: CASSVPTSGISYNEQFF
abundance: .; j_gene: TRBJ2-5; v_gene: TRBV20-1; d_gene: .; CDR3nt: TGCAGTGCTACCCCAAAAGAGACCCAGTACTTC; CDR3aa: CSATPKETQYF
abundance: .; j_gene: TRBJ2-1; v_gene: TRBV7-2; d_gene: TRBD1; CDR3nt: TGTGCCAGCAGCTTAGCCGGGACGGGGACAGCTTATGACAATGAGCAGTTCTTC; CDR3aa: CASSLAGTGTAYDNEQFF
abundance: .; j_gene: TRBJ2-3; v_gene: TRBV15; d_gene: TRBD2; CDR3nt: TGTGCCACCAGCAGAGAGGTCCTAGCGGGAGTCCCAGATACGCAGTATTTT; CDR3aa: CATSREVLAGVPDTQYF
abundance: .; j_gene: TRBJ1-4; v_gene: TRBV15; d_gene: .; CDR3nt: TGTGCCACCAGCCGACAGGAAAAACTGTTTTTT; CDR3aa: CATSRQEKLFF
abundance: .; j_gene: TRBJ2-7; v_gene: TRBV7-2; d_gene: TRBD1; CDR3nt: TGTGCCAGCAGTACTCGGACAGGGTACTACGAGCAGTACTTC; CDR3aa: CASSTRTGYYEQYF
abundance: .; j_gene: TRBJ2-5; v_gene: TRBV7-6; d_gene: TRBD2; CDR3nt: TGTGCCAGCAGCTCAACGCCCGACGGCGGGGGGGCGGAGACCCAGTACTTC; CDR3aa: CASSSTPDGGGAETQYF
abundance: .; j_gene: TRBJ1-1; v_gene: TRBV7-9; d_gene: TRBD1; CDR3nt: TGTGCCAGCAGCAGTTGGACAGGGAAGGAGGGGAACACTGAAGCTTTCTTT; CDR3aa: CASSSWTGKEGNTEAFF
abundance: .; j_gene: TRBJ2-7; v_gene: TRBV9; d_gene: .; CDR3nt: TGTGCCAGCAGCGTAGGAAGACAGAGTTTCTACGAGCAGTACTTC; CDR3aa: CASSVGRQSFYEQYF
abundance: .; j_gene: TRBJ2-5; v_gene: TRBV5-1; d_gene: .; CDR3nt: TGCGCCAGCAGCTTGGCCGGGAACCAAGAGACCCAGTACTTC; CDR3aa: CASSLAGNQETQYF
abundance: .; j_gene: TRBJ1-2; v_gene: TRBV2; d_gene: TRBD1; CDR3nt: TGTGCCAGCAGTGAAGCGGTAGTCTTACAGGGGACAGGCTACACCTTC; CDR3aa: CASSEAVVLQGTGYTF
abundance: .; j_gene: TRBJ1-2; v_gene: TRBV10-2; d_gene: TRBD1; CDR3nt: TGCGCCAGTGCATGGGACAGGGGGCTGGGGGGCTACACCTTC; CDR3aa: CASAWDRGLGGYTF
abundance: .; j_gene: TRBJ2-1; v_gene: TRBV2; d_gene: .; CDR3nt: TGTGCCAGCAGGCTCATTTCTGAGCAGTTCTTC; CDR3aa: CASRLISEQFF
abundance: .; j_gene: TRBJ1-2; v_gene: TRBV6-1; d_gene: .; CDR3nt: TGTGCCAGCAGTGAAGCGCCGGGACCTAACTATGGCTACACCTTC; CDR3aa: CASSEAPGPNYGYTF
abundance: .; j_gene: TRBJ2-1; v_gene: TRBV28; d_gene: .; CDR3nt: TGTGCCAGCAGAGAGGGTTCGGGGCGCAATGAGCAGTTCTTC; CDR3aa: CASREGSGRNEQFF
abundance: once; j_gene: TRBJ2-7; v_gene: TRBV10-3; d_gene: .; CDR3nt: TGTGCCATCAGTGAGTCGAGAGGGATTAGGTCCTACGAGCAGTACTTC; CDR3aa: CAISESRGIRSYEQYF
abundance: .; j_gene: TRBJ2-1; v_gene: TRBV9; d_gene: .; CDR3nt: TGTGCCAGCAGCGTAGCGCCCCAAGACTACAATGAGCAGTTCTTC; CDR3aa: CASSVAPQDYNEQFF
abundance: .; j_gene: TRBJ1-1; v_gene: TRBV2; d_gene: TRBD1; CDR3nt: TGTGCCAGCAGTGAAGGACAGGGTGGGAGGGCTTTCTTT; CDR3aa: CASSEGQGGRAFF
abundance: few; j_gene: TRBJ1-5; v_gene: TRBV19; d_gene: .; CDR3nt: TGTGCCAGTAGGGATTTTAGCAATCAGCCCCAGCATTTT; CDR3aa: CASRDFSNQPQHF
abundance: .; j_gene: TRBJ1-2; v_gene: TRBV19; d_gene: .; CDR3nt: TGTGCCAGTAGTACCCTGACACGTCGCTATGGCTACACCTTC; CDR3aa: CASSTLTRRYGYTF
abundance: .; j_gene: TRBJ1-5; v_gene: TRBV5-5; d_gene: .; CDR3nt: TGTGCCAGCAGCTTGGGGGTAGGGAATCAGCCCCAGCATTTT; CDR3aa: CASSLGVGNQPQHF
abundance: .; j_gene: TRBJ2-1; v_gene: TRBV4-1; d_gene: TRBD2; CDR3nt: TGCGCCAGCAGCCTCCCCCTCTCGCGCGGGAGGGCGAATGAGCAGTTCTTC; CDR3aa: CASSLPLSRGRANEQFF
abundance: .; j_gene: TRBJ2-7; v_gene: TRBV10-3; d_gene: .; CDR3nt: TGTGCCATCAACCATGGGACTTCTAATTTAGGGGAGCAGTACTTC; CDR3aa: CAINHGTSNLGEQYF
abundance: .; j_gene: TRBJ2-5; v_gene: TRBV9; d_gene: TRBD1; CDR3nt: TGTGCCAGCAGCGTTCGGTGGCGTCCTCAGGGGGACGAGACCCAGTACTTC; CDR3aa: CASSVRWRPQGDETQYF
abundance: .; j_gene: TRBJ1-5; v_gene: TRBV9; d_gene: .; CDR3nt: TGTGCCAGCACTCAGGGAGCGGATAGCAATCAGCCCCAGCATTTT; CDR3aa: CASTQGADSNQPQHF
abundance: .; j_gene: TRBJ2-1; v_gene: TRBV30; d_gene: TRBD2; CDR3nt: TGTGCCTGGAGGGGACTAGCGGGGTCCTACAATGAGCAGTTCTTC; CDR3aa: CAWRGLAGSYNEQFF
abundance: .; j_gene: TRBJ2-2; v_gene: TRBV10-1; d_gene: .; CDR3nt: TGCGCCAGCAGTGAGCCCAGCCGGACCGGGGAGCTGTTTTTT; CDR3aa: CASSEPSRTGELFF
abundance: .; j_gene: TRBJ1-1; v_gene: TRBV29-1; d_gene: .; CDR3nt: TGCAGCGTTGAAGAAGGCAGTCTGAACACTGAAGCTTTCTTT; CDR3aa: CSVEEGSLNTEAFF
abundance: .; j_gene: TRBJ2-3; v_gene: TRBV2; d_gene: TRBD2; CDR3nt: TGTGCCAGCAGTGAAGTTGGGATGGCTTTGGCGGGAGGGCGAGATACGCAGTATTTT; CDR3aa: CASSEVGMALAGGRDTQYF
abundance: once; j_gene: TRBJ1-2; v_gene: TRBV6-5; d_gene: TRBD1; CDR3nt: TGTGCCAGCAGTGTAGGGACAGCGACCTATGGCTACACCTTC; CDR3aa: CASSVGTATYGYTF